These T cell receptor beta chains were read from a single sample in a study of blood T cell repertoires in COVID-19. The protocol was immunoSEQ multiplex PCR, while the TCRdb copy is restricted to in-frame clones and leaves out a portion. The table shows 140,000 to 150,000 clones, with 75% to 90% occurring only once. The sample comprised peripheral blood. The receptors were sampled from a man aged 50 or older who had recovered from COVID-19. Both conserved end residues are part of each CDR3. The D gene is left open where the match is weak. Clone sizes are given selectively: once, few, many, or a class where the clone is expanded.

j_gene | d_gene | abundance | v_gene | CDR3nt | CDR3aa
TRBJ1-1 | TRBD1 | few | TRBV7-8 | TGTGCCAGCAGCTTAGGGGACAGGGGTGAAGCTTTCTTT | CASSLGDRGEAFF
TRBJ2-7 | . | . | TRBV12-5 | TGTGCTAGTGGTTTGTACAGAAACTACGAGCAGTACTTC | CASGLYRNYEQYF
TRBJ2-3 | TRBD1 | . | TRBV6-5 | TGTGCCAGCAGACGCGGGGGACAGGGGGCTAAACCCATTTTT | CASRRGGQGAKPIF
TRBJ1-1 | . | . | TRBV4-3 | TGCGCCAGCAGCCAAGATCCACGGGGAAACACTGAAGCTTTCTTT | CASSQDPRGNTEAFF
TRBJ2-3 | . | . | TRBV30 | TGTGCCTTGACGGGGCTAGCGAGCACAGATACGCAGTATTTT | CALTGLASTDTQYF
TRBJ1-1 | . | . | TRBV19 | TGTGCCAGTCACCCCTTGGGAGGAGGCATGAACACTGAAGCTTTCTTT | CASHPLGGGMNTEAFF
TRBJ1-6 | TRBD1 | once | TRBV5-4 | TGTGCCAGCAGCTTTTACCAGGGGGGCAATTCACCCCTCCACTTT | CASSFYQGGNSPLHF
TRBJ1-2 | TRBD1 | . | TRBV30 | TGTGCCTGGAAACAGGGGGAACGGGGTAGTGGCTACACCTTC | CAWKQGERGSGYTF
TRBJ2-7 | . | . | TRBV7-2 | TGTGCCAGCAGCTTAATGGGAGGCTACGAGCAGTACTTC | CASSLMGGYEQYF
TRBJ2-1 | . | . | TRBV3-1/TRBV3-2 | TGTGCCAGCAGCCACAAACGGGACTGGCGCTATTACAATGAGCAGTTCTTC | CASSHKRDWRYYNEQFF
TRBJ1-1 | TRBD1 | . | TRBV5-6 | TGTGCCAGCAGCCGACCCCGACAGGGAGTAGACACTGAAGCTTTCTTT | CASSRPRQGVDTEAFF
TRBJ2-1 | . | once | TRBV9 | TGTGCCAGCAGCGTAGGCGGCACCCTCTCCTACAATGAGCAGTTCTTC | CASSVGGTLSYNEQFF
TRBJ2-2 | TRBD1 | . | TRBV9 | TGTGCCAGCAGCGTAGGGACAGGGAACACCGGGGAGCTGTTTTTT | CASSVGTGNTGELFF
TRBJ2-2 | . | . | TRBV7-8 | TGTGCCAGTTTAGCCGGGGAGCTGTTTTTT | CASLAGELFF
TRBJ2-7 | TRBD2 | . | TRBV6-1 | TGTGCCAGCAGTGAATGGGGAGGGGAGCCCTACGAGCAGTACTTC | CASSEWGGEPYEQYF
TRBJ1-1 | TRBD1 | once | TRBV4-3 | TGCGCCAGCAGCCAAGATAGGCAGGGGGCGCGGAAAGCTTTCTTT | CASSQDRQGARKAFF
TRBJ2-7 | TRBD1 | . | TRBV4-3 | TGCGCCAGCAGCCAAGATGTGGGGACAGGGTGGGAGCAGTACTTC | CASSQDVGTGWEQYF
TRBJ1-5 | TRBD1 | . | TRBV6-5 | TGTGCCAGCAGTTCGGACAGGGGCAATCAGCCCCAGCATTTT | CASSSDRGNQPQHF
TRBJ2-5 | TRBD2 | . | TRBV9 | TGTGCCAGCAGCTTAGGGGTAGCGGGGGCGGGGGAGACCCAGTACTTC | CASSLGVAGAGETQYF
TRBJ1-6 | . | . | TRBV7-8 | TGTGCCAGCAGCTTAAGGACAGACCCAACTATAAATTCACCCCTCCACTTT | CASSLRTDPTINSPLHF
TRBJ2-1 | . | . | TRBV5-1 | TGCGCCAGCAGCTTGGACCCTTCACTAGCCACCTCCTACAATGAGCAGTTCTTC | CASSLDPSLATSYNEQFF
TRBJ2-3 | TRBD2 | . | TRBV11-2 | TGTGCCAGCAGCTTATTGTGGCGGGGGAAGAGCACAGATACGCAGTATTTT | CASSLLWRGKSTDTQYF
TRBJ2-1 | TRBD2 | . | TRBV9 | TGTGCCAGCAGCGTAGCGGCAACTAGCGGGGGGGCGAATGAGCAGTTCTTC | CASSVAATSGGANEQFF
TRBJ1-1 | . | . | TRBV19 | TGTGCCACCCGAGATTCAGGGGACCAAAACACTGAAGCTTTCTTT | CATRDSGDQNTEAFF
TRBJ1-2 | . | . | TRBV3-1/TRBV3-2 | TGTGCCAGCAGCCAAGATAAGGGGCTCTACAGATATTCCTTGGAGGGCTACACCTTC | CASSQDKGLYRYSLEGYTF
TRBJ1-2 | . | . | TRBV7-2 | TGTGCCAGCAGCCACGGACAGACGAGCTACACCTTC | CASSHGQTSYTF
TRBJ2-7 | . | . | TRBV5-6 | TGTGCCAGCAGCTTGTTGGCTGAGCAGTACTTC | CASSLLAEQYF
TRBJ1-5 | TRBD1 | . | TRBV13 | TGTGCCAGCAGCTTAAACGTGACGTCGGACAGGGTGCGCCAGCCCCAGCATTTT | CASSLNVTSDRVRQPQHF
TRBJ1-2 | TRBD1 | . | TRBV7-9 | TGTGCCAGCAGTCTTAATCGACAGGGGCCTCTCGATGGCTACACCTTC | CASSLNRQGPLDGYTF
TRBJ2-7 | . | . | TRBV5-1 | TGCGCCAGCAGCTTAACAGGGATCAACGAGCAGTACTTC | CASSLTGINEQYF
TRBJ2-5 | TRBD2 | . | TRBV13 | TGTGCCAGCAGCTCAACACTAGCGGGGGGGCTTGAGACCCAGTACTTC | CASSSTLAGGLETQYF
TRBJ2-2 | TRBD1 | . | TRBV29-1 | TGCAGCGCACTATACCGGGACAGAATTCACGGGGAGCTGTTTTTT | CSALYRDRIHGELFF
TRBJ1-1 | TRBD1 | . | TRBV12-3/TRBV12-4 | TGTGCCAGCAGAAAGACAGGGACTGAAGCTTTCTTT | CASRKTGTEAFF
TRBJ2-1 | TRBD2 | . | TRBV7-2 | TGTGCCAGCAGCTTAGAGCTCTTGCGGGGGGTGAATGAGCAGTTCTTC | CASSLELLRGVNEQFF
TRBJ1-1 | . | . | TRBV6-1 | TGTGCCAGCAGTGAAGCGCCACAGATGAACACTGAAGCTTTCTTT | CASSEAPQMNTEAFF
TRBJ1-1 | TRBD1 | . | TRBV18 | TGTGCCAGCTCACCTCGGGTCGTGAGACAGGGGAACACTGAAGCTTTCTTT | CASSPRVVRQGNTEAFF
TRBJ2-5 | TRBD2 | . | TRBV3-1/TRBV3-2 | TGTGCCAGCAGCCAAGATCGGCTAGCGGGGAGAGAGACCCAGTACTTC | CASSQDRLAGRETQYF
TRBJ2-1 | . | . | TRBV7-8 | TGTGCCAGCAGCCCATCAACAGGATACAATGAGCAGTTCTTC | CASSPSTGYNEQFF
TRBJ2-5 | . | . | TRBV7-2 | TGTGCCAGCAGCGAATGGACTCAAGAACAAGAGACCCAGTACTTC | CASSEWTQEQETQYF
TRBJ1-5 | . | once | TRBV2 | TGTGCCAGCATCAGACAGGTTAATCAGCCCCAGCATTTT | CASIRQVNQPQHF
TRBJ1-1 | . | . | TRBV18 | TGTGCCAGCTCACCGGACACCCCGTCTACTGAAGCTTTCTTT | CASSPDTPSTEAFF
TRBJ1-4 | . | . | TRBV7-2 | TGTGCCAGCAGCTTTACACAGGGTAATGAAAAACTGTTTTTT | CASSFTQGNEKLFF
TRBJ2-3 | TRBD2 | . | TRBV4-2 | TGTGCCAGCAGCCAGGGTAGCGGGGGGGGAACAGATACGCAGTATTTT | CASSQGSGGGTDTQYF
TRBJ2-2 | . | . | TRBV4-3 | TGCGCCAGCAGCCAAGAGAGTCGCCGGGGGGAGCTGTTTTTT | CASSQESRRGELFF